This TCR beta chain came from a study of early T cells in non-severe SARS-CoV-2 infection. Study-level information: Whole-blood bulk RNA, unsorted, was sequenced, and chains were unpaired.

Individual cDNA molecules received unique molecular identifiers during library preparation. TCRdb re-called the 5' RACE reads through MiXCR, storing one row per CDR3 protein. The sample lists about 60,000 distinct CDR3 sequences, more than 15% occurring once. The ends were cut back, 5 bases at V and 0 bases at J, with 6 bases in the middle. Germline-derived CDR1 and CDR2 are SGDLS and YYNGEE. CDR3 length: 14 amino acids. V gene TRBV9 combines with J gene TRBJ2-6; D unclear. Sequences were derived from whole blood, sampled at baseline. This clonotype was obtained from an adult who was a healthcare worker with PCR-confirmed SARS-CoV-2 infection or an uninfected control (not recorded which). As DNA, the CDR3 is TGTGCCAGCAGGGCACGCTCTGGGGCCAACGTCCTGACTTTC. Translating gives CASRARSGANVLTF.